The table lists the clone carrying this TCR beta chain with a count of one. Its antigen is still unknown. The assay was immunoSEQ multiplex PCR, and TCRdb's table has in-frame clones only and misses some. Among 130,000 to 150,000 clones listed, 84% were seen once. These data belong to a study of cytomegalovirus exposure and HLA in healthy donors. About the research overall: The 120 or so validation repertoires were reported in a later analysis to have been generated on the same platform as the approximately 600 first-cohort repertoires.

General study findings and limits: The authors enumerated around 150 TCR beta chains as linked to cytomegalovirus. Researchers reported that a few CMV-associated chains were confirmed in vitro as CMV antigen-specific. A classifier reportedly called cytomegalovirus status with high sensitivity and specificity.

This TCR derives from a woman aged 25 to 39 in good health and CMV-seronegative. What was sequenced was PBMCs.

The CDR3 protein is CASSFFSAVNTGELFF. CDR3 coding DNA: TGTGCCAGCAGCTTCTTTTCGGCGGTGAACACCGGGGAGCTGTTTTTT. This chain uses TRBV5-6 with TRBJ2-2; D gene uncertain. V shed 2 bases and J shed 1 base, with 12 bases lying between them. This CDR3 comprises 16 residues. Germline CDR1 and CDR2: SGHDT and YYEEEE.